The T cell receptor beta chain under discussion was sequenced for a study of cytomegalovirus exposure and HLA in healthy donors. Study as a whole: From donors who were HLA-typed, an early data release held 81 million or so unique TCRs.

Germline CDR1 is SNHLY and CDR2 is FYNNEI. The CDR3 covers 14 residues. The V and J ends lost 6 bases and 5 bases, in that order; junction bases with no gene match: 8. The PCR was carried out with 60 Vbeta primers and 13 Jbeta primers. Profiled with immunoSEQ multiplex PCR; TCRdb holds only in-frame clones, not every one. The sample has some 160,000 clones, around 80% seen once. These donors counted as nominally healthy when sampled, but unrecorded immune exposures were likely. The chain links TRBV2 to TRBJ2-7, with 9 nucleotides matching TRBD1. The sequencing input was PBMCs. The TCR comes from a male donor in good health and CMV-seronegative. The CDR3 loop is CASRTRTGEHEQYF. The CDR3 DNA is TGTGCCAGCAGGACCCGGACAGGGGAGCACGAGCAGTACTTC.